This T cell receptor beta chain was identified during a study of T cell repertoires and HLA-DP antigens. On the study more broadly: Sorted CD137+CD4+ samples averaged approximately 200 ng DNA; pre-culture CD4+ samples, 1,000 to 1,500 ng. General observations from the study: Total CD4+ responders were stimulated by HeLa antigen-presenting cells.

A few counts support this clone. Antigen specificity is unknown. Each pre-culture CD4+ sample aimed for hundreds of thousands of T cell genomes at deep resolution. Clones were sequenced by immunoSEQ multiplex PCR, and TCRdb holds only the in-frame ones, with some missing. In the table there are approximately 73,000 clones, around 77% of which are singletons. The germline CDR1 and CDR2 sequences are MNHEY and SVGAGI. There are 13 residues in the CDR3. The V and J ends lost 6 bases and 10 bases, in that order; junction bases with no gene match: 6. The sequencing sample was made of CD4+ T cells from PBMCs. The chain employs TRBV6-5 and TRBJ1-6, with TRBD1 matching over 7 bases. The TCR originated in a man between 60 and 75 years old in good health and CMV-seronegative. This CDR3 reads CASSRGQESPLHF. The CDR3 coding sequence is TGTGCCAGCAGCCGTGGACAGGAATCACCCCTCCACTTT.